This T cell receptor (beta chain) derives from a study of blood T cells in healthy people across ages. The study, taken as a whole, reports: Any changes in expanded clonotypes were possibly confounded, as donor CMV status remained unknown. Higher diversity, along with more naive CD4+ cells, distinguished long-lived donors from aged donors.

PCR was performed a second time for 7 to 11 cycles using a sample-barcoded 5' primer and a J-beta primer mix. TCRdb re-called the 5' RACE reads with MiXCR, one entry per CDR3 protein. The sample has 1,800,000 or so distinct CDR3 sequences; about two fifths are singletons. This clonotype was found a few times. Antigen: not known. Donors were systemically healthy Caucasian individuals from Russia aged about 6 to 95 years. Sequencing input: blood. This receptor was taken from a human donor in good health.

CDR3 region: CSVTGRSNYGYTF. In DNA, the CDR3 is TGCAGCGTTACAGGGAGATCTAACTATGGCTACACCTTC. V usage is TRBV29-1 and J usage is TRBJ1-2, with D perhaps matching TRBD1 (6 bases). The germline CDR1 and CDR2 sequences are SQVTM and ANQGSEA. This CDR3 is 13 amino acids long. V was cut by 5 bases and J by 0 bases, with 10 bases left in between.